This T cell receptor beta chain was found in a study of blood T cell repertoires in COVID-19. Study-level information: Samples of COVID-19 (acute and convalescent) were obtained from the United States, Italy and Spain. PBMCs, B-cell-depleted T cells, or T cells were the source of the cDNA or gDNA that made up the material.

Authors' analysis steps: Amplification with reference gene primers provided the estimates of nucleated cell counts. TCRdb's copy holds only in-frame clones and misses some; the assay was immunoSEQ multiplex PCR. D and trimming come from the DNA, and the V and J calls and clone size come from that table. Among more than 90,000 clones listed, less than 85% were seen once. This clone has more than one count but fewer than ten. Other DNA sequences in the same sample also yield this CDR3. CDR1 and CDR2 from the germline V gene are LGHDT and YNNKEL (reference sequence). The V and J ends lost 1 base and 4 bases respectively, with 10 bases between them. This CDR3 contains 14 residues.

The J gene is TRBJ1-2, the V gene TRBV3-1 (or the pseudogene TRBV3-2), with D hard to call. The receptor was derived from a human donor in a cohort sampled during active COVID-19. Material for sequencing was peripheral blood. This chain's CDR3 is CASSQGRTVYGYTF. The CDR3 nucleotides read TGTGCCAGCAGCCAAGGGAGAACGGTCTATGGCTACACCTTC.